These 19 T cell receptor beta chains came from one sample sequenced in a study of cytomegalovirus exposure and HLA in healthy donors. The PCR employed 60 Vbeta primers together with 13 Jbeta primers. Sequencing used immunoSEQ multiplex PCR; TCRdb keeps in-frame clones, though not all of them. In the table there are over 150,000 clones, about 81% of which are singletons. Material: PBMCs. The receptor source for this set is a woman aged 45-65 years in good health and CMV-seropositive.

The chain recombines TRBV7-3 with TRBJ1-2; 9 positions agree with TRBD1. Germline CDR1 reads SGHTA; CDR2 reads FQGTGA. The junction had 5 bases not matched to a gene; V was cut back by 5 bases and J by 7 bases. The CDR3 is made up of 13 amino acids. The CDR3 sequence is CASSPQGASGYTF. The DNA for the CDR3 is TGTGCCAGCAGCCCACAGGGGGCATCTGGCTACACCTTC.

The chain recombines TRBV4-2 with TRBJ2-1; 12 bases are shared with TRBD2. The CDR3 is made up of 16 amino acids. Trimming took 0 bases from V and 5 from J; bases not matched to a gene: 2. The germline V gene encodes CDR1 LGHNA and CDR2 YNFKEQ. CDR3 in DNA: TGTGCCAGCAGCCAAGAACTAGCGGGGGGAGACAATGAGCAGTTCTTC. This gives the protein CASSQELAGGDNEQFF.

This chain connects TRBV5-6 to TRBJ1-1; maybe TRBD1 (5 bases). The CDR3 is 15 amino acids. V dropped 2 bases and J dropped 1 base, with 12 bases sitting between them. Germline V CDR1 and CDR2: SGHDT, YYEEEE. The CDR3 DNA reads as TGTGCCAGCAGCTTACGAAGGGGTAGGAACACTGAAGCTTTCTTT. Protein: CASSLRRGRNTEAFF.

The chain carries TRBV10-3 and TRBJ1-3, with a tentative D call TRBD1 (5 bases). Trimming pared 3 bases from V and 0 bases from J, leaving 12 bases between. This CDR3 is 16 amino acids long. The germline V gene encodes CDR1 ENHRY and CDR2 SYGVKD. The CDR3 DNA follows: TGTGCCATCAGTGACCTTGACAGTCTCTCTGGAAACACCATATATTTT. The encoded protein is CAISDLDSLSGNTIYF.

The V and J genes are TRBV5-1 and TRBJ2-7, with unresolved D. CDR1 SGHRS and CDR2 YFSETQ come from the germline V gene. The V and J ends lost 2 bases and 2 bases respectively, with 5 bases between them. This CDR3 is built from 12 residues. The CDR3 coding sequence is TGCGCCAGCAGCTTCTCCGCCTACGAGCAGTACTTC. Encoded protein: CASSFSAYEQYF.

The rearrangement joins TRBV7-9 to TRBJ1-2; D is possibly TRBD1 (6 bases). The V end lost 5 bases, the J end lost 2 bases, and 15 bases lay between the germline ends. This CDR3 has 15 amino acids. Germline V gene data show CDR1 as SEHNR and CDR2 as FQNEAQ (reference sequence). This CDR3 is CASSLSGGLNYGYTF. CDR3 nucleotides: TGTGCCAGCAGCCTCTCGGGGGGCCTAAACTATGGCTACACCTTC. The full variable domain, rest sourced from reference TRBV7-9 and TRBJ1-2, is DTGVSQNPRHKITKRGQNVTFRCDPISEHNRLYWYRQTLGQGPEFLTYFQNEAQLEKSRLLSDRFSAERPKGSFSTLEIQRTEQGDSAMYLCASSLSGGLNYGYTFGSGTRLTVV.

The chain joins TRBV7-3 to TRBJ2-3, with D possibly matching TRBD2 (7 bases). The CDR3 is 16 residues long. V lost 4 bases and J lost 5, with 19 bases in between. Germline V lookup: CDR1 SGHTA, CDR2 FQGTGA. CDR3 in amino acids: CASSSPGAGAGDTQYF. In nucleotides, the CDR3 is TGTGCCAGCAGCTCCCCCGGGGCGGGGGCCGGAGATACGCAGTATTTT.

This sequence joins TRBV27 and TRBJ2-1; 9 bases fit TRBD2. This CDR3 is 16 amino acids long. CDR1 MNHEY and CDR2 SMNVEV come from the germline V gene (reference sequence). Unmatched junction bases numbered 3, after V lost 3 bases and J lost 0 bases. CDR3 DNA sequence: TGTGCCAGCAGTTTTTTTAGCGGGAGCTCCTACAATGAGCAGTTCTTC. Protein: CASSFFSGSSYNEQFF.

The gene calls are TRBV27 and TRBJ1-2, with no clear D. The CDR3 spans 14 residues. The germline CDR1 and CDR2 sequences are MNHEY and SMNVEV (reference sequence). V was shortened by 0 bases and J by 1 base, with 6 bases between the two germline ends. Written as DNA, the CDR3 is TGTGCCAGCAGTTTATCGGCGGATAACTATGGCTACACCTTC. Translation gives CASSLSADNYGYTF.

V and J are TRBV27 and TRBJ2-5; tentative D call: TRBD1 (7 bases). TRBJ2-7 explains the end of the DNA better; the J call may be wrong. The V gene's germline CDR1 is MNHEY and CDR2 SMNVEV (reference sequence). CDR3 length equals 14 residues. This CDR3 is CASSWGQGGYEQYF. CDR3 in DNA: TGTGCCAGCAGCTGGGGGCAGGGGGGATACGAGCAGTACTTC.

This chain links TRBV5-6 with TRBJ1-3; 8 bases line up with TRBD1. The CDR3 has 14 residues. Germline V lookup: CDR1 SGHDT, CDR2 YYEEEE. V trimming: 4 bases; J trimming: 2 bases; junction bases outside the gene matches: 2. The chain's CDR3 is CASSRQGPGNTIYF. CDR3 in DNA: TGTGCCAGCAGCCGACAGGGGCCTGGAAACACCATATATTTT.

The rearrangement uses TRBV27 and TRBJ1-5; weak D call: TRBD1 (5 bases). V was clipped by 4 bases and J by 7 bases, with 11 bases between them. The CDR3 spans 13 residues. Germline assignment: CDR1 MNHEY and CDR2 SMNVEV (reference sequence). The CDR3 sequence: CASSSRGGQPQHF. The CDR3, as DNA: TGTGCCAGCAGTTCAAGGGGAGGCCAGCCCCAGCATTTT.

The chain links TRBV4-1 to TRBJ1-2; D might be TRBD1 (5 bases). Germline V gene data show CDR1 as MGHRA and CDR2 as YSYEKL. This CDR3 is 17 amino acids long. V lost 0 bases and J 8 bases, leaving 22 bases between the germline ends. The chain's CDR3 is CASSQDGGYGGLCGYTF. DNA of the CDR3: TGCGCCAGCAGCCAAGATGGGGGGTATGGGGGTTTGTGCGGCTACACCTTC.

The J gene is TRBJ2-3, the V gene TRBV7-9; the D gene is possibly TRBD2 (5 bases). Looked up from germline, CDR1 is SEHNR and CDR2 is FQNEAQ (reference sequence). Between the trimmed V and J ends, which lost 5 bases and 0 bases, there was a span of 21 bases. This CDR3 is built from 18 residues. CDR3 sequence reads: CASSPVRGLGSSTDTQYF. Written as DNA, the CDR3 is TGTGCCAGCAGCCCCGTACGTGGCCTAGGGAGTAGCACAGATACGCAGTATTTT.

CDR3 residues: CASSFPLAGWPYEQYF. In nucleotides, the CDR3 is TGTGCCAGCAGCTTCCCTCTAGCGGGTTGGCCCTACGAGCAGTACTTC. The chain combines TRBV7-2 with TRBJ2-7; 8 nucleotides agree with TRBD2. The germline CDR1 and CDR2 sequences are SGHTA and FQGNSA. V was clipped by 3 bases and J by 2 bases; unmatched bases: 9. CDR3 length equals 16 residues.

The rearrangement joins TRBV5-6 to TRBJ1-4; 11 bases fit TRBD1. The CDR3 spans 15 residues. The germline CDR1 and CDR2 sequences are SGHDT and YYEEEE. Germline trimming cut 3 bases from V and 7 bases from J; bases unmatched to any gene: 5. For the CDR3, the DNA is TGTGCCAGCAGCTCCGGACAGGGGGCCGGTGAAAAACTGTTTTTT. Its protein product is CASSSGQGAGEKLFF.

The rearrangement links TRBV10-3 to TRBJ2-1; tentative D call: TRBD2 (6 bases). The germline CDR1 and CDR2 sequences are ENHRY and SYGVKD. V lost 8 bases, J lost 10 bases, and 15 bases lay in between. The CDR3 length is 12 residues. DNA for the CDR3: TGTGCCATCGGAAGACTAGTTGGCGAGCAGTTCTTC. Amino acid sequence: CAIGRLVGEQFF.

The rearrangement uses TRBV7-3 and TRBJ2-1; TRBD1 matches at 8 bases. Unmatched junction bases numbered 9, after V lost 5 bases and J lost 6 bases. Germline V CDR1 and CDR2: SGHTA, FQGTGA. The CDR3 is 15 amino acids. The CDR3 loop reads CASSPARGPTNEQFF. DNA of the CDR3: TGTGCCAGCAGCCCCGCCAGGGGGCCGACCAATGAGCAGTTCTTC.

The gene calls are TRBV25-1 and TRBJ1-2; D is perhaps TRBD1 (6 bases). The CDR3 covers 16 residues. V lost 1 base, J lost 4 bases, and 16 bases lay in between. CDR1 is MGHDK and CDR2 is SYGVNS in the germline V gene. Here the CDR3 reads CASSESEGGGIYGYTF. The CDR3 DNA sequence: TGTGCCAGCAGTGAATCGGAGGGAGGGGGGATCTATGGCTACACCTTC.